The present T cell receptor (beta chain) was sequenced within a study of blood T cell repertoires in COVID-19. TCRdb's copy holds only in-frame clones and misses some; the assay was immunoSEQ multiplex PCR. In the table there are 210,000 or so clones, 65% to 85% of which are singletons. Only one count was recorded for this clone. There are 15 residues in the CDR3. The ends were cut back, 3 bases at V and 0 bases at J, with 8 bases in the middle. Germline V gene data show CDR1 as LNHDA and CDR2 as SQIVND (reference sequence). The sample taken for sequencing was PBMCs or T cells enriched from blood (not recorded which). This chain uses TRBV19 with TRBJ1-4; possibly TRBD1 for D (5 bases). The source is a young man with acute COVID-19. The CDR3 DNA reads TGTGCCAGTAGTATCATACAGGCAACTAATGAAAAACTGTTTTTT. Amino acid sequence: CASSIIQATNEKLFF.